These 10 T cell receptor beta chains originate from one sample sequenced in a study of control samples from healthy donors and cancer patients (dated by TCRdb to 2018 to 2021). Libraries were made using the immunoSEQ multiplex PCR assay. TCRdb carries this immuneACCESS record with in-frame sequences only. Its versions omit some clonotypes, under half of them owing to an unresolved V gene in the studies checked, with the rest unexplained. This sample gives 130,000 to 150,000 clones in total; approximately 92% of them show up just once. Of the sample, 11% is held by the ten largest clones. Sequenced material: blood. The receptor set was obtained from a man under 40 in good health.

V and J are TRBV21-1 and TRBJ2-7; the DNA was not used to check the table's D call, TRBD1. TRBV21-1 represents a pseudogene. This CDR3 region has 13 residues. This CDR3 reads CASSKRTTYEQYF. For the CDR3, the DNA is TGTGCCAGCAGCAAAAGAACAACCTACGAGCAGTACTTC.

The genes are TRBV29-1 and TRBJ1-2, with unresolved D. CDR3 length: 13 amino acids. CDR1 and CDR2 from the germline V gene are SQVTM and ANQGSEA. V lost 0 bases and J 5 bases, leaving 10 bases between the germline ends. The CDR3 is CSVEEASRYGYTF. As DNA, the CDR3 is TGCAGCGTTGAAGAGGCTAGTAGGTATGGCTACACCTTC.

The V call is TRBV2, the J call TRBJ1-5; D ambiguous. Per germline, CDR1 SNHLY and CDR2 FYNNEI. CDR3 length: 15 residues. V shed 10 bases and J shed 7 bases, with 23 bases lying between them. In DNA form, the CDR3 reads TGTGCCATCCGACCCATAACAAATTCGGCGCAGCCCCAGCATTTT. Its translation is CAIRPITNSAQPQHF. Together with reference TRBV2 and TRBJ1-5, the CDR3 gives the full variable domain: EPEVTQTPSHQVTQMGQEVILRCVPISNHLYFYWYRQILGQKVEFLVSFYNNEISEKSEIFDDQFSVERPDGSNFTLKIRSTKLEDSAMYFCAIRPITNSAQPQHFGDGTRLSIL.

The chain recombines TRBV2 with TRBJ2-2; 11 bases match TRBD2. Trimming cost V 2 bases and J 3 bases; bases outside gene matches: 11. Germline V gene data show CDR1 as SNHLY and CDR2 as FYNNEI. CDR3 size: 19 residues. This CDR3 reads CASSEIGPGLAVDTGELFF. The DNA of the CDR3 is TGTGCCAGCAGTGAAATAGGGCCGGGACTAGCGGTTGACACCGGGGAGCTGTTTTTT.

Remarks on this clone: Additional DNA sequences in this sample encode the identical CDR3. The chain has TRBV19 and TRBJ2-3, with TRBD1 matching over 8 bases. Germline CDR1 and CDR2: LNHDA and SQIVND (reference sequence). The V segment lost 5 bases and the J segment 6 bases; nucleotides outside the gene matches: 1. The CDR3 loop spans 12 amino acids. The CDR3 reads CASSSGGDTQYF. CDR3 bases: TGTGCCAGTAGTTCAGGGGGCGATACGCAGTATTTT. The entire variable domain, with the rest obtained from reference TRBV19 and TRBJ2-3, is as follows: DGGITQSPKYLFRKEGQNVTLSCEQNLNHDAMYWYRQDPGQGLRLIYYSQIVNDFQKGDIAEGYSVSREKKESFPLTVTSAQKNPTAFYLCASSSGGDTQYFGPGTRLTVL.

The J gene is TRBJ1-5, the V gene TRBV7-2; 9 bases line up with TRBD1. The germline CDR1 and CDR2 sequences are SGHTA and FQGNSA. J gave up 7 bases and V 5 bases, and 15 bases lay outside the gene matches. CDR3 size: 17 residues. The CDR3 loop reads CASSTHALQGAMQPQHF. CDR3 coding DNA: TGTGCCAGCAGCACTCACGCCCTACAGGGGGCAATGCAGCCCCAGCATTTT. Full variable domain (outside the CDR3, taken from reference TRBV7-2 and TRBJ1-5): GAGVSQSPSNKVTEKGKDVELRCDPISGHTALYWYRQSLGQGLEFLIYFQGNSAPDKSGLPSDRFSAERTGGSVSTLTIQRTQQEDSAVYLCASSTHALQGAMQPQHFGDGTRLSIL.

CDR3 nucleotides: TGTGCCAGCAGTCCGCTCGGGGGCGGCCCCTACAATGAGCAGTTCTTC. Amino acid sequence: CASSPLGGGPYNEQFF. This chain links TRBV27 with TRBJ2-1, with D perhaps being TRBD1 or TRBD2 (6 bases each). The CDR3 length is 16 residues. V was shortened by 5 bases and J by 2 bases, with 16 bases between the two germline ends. Germline values: CDR1 MNHEY, CDR2 SMNVEV (reference sequence).

In DNA form, the CDR3 reads TGTGCCAGCAGTTTATCCGGGGGGAGTGGTCCCCAGTACTTC. The encoded protein is CASSLSGGSGPQYF. V usage is TRBV28 and J usage is TRBJ2-5, with TRBD2 identical over 7 bases. This CDR3 has 14 amino acids. Germline CDR1 and CDR2: MDHEN and SYDVKM. Trimming removed 1 base from V and 9 bases from J; junction bases left unmatched: 8.

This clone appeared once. The CDR3 DNA sequence: TGTGCCAGCAGCCTGGGACTAGCCCTGAACACCGGGGAGCTGTTTTTT. Its protein product is CASSLGLALNTGELFF. This rearrangement joins TRBV14 to TRBJ2-2, with 9 bases aligning to TRBD2. V lost 4 bases and J lost 1; bases outside the gene matches: 4. This CDR3 comprises 16 residues. Per the germline V gene, CDR1 is SGHDN and CDR2 is FVKESK.

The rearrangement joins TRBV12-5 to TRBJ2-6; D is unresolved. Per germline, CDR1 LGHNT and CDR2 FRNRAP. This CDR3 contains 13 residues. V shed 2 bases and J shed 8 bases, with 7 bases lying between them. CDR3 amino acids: CASGLLETNVLTF. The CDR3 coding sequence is TGTGCTAGTGGTTTGCTCGAGACCAACGTCCTGACTTTC.